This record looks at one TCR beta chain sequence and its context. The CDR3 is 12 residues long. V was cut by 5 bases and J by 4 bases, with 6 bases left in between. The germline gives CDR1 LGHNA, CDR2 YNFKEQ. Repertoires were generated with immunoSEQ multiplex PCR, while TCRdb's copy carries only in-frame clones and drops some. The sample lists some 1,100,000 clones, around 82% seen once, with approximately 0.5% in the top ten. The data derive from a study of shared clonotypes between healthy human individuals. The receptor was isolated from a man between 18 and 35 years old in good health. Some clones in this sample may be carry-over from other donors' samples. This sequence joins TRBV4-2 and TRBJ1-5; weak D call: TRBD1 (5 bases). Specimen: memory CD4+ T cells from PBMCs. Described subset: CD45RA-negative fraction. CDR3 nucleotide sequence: TGTGCCAGCAGCAACAGGAATCAGCCCCAGCATTTT. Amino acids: CASSNRNQPQHF.